The rows below give T cell receptor beta chains drawn from one sample of a study of blood T cell repertoires in COVID-19. Produced via immunoSEQ multiplex PCR; TCRdb's table is partial and in-frame only. The sample lists 200,000 to 300,000 clones, around four fifths occurring once. Sequenced input: peripheral blood. The receptors stem from a woman aged 55-75 years with active or convalescent COVID-19. Each CDR3 is given with its conserved first and last residue. D genes are given only for firm matches. Expanded clones get a size class; other rows say once, few or many, or leave the size out.

>16|NA|NA|TRBV11-3|TRBJ1-1
TGTGCCAGCAGCTTAGGCCTTCAGGGTGGGGACACTGAAGCTTTCTTT
CASSLGLQGGDTEAFF
>15|TRBD1|once|TRBV5-4|TRBJ1-1
TGTGCCAGCAGCCGCGGGACAGTCGAGAACACTGAAGCTTTCTTT
CASSRGTVENTEAFF
>15|NA|few|TRBV6-5|TRBJ1-6
TGTGCCAGCAGTTACGGGGGGGCCTATAATTCACCCCTCCACTTT
CASSYGGAYNSPLHF
>15|TRBD1|NA|TRBV7-9|TRBJ1-2
TGTGCCAGCACAGGCCAGGGGGACCAATTCTATGGCTACACCTTC
CASTGQGDQFYGYTF
>13|TRBD1|once|TRBV10-2|TRBJ2-3
TGCGCCAGCAGTACGGACAGGGTGAATACGCAGTATTTT
CASSTDRVNTQYF
>15|TRBD2|NA|TRBV7-6|TRBJ2-1
TGTGCCAGCAGCTTCGGGGGGGCCGCCTACAATGAGCAGTTCTTC
CASSFGGAAYNEQFF
>13|TRBD1|NA|TRBV24-1|TRBJ1-6
TGTGCCACCCAGGGGGCGCGTAATTCACCCCTCCACTTT
CATQGARNSPLHF
>14|NA|NA|TRBV10-3|TRBJ1-1
TGTGCCACGGGGTACAGGGATACGGACACTGAAGCTTTCTTT
CATGYRDTDTEAFF
>14|TRBD1|NA|TRBV7-8|TRBJ2-5
TGTGCCAGCAGCCGAGACAGGGGCCAAGAGACCCAGTACTTC
CASSRDRGQETQYF
>16|NA|NA|TRBV3-1/TRBV3-2|TRBJ2-3
TGTGCCAGCAGCCAAGAAGTAGGTAGCCGGCGTGATACGCAGTATTTT
CASSQEVGSRRDTQYF
>13|TRBD1|NA|TRBV5-4|TRBJ2-5
TGTGCCAGCAGCTTTACAGGGGAAGAGACCCAGTACTTC
CASSFTGEETQYF
>13|TRBD1|NA|TRBV29-1|TRBJ2-3
TGCAGCGTAAGGGACAGGGAGGCAGATACGCAGTATTTT
CSVRDREADTQYF
>20|NA|NA|TRBV4-1|TRBJ2-1
TGCGCCAGCAGCCAATACCCAGGGGATACCCCTATTGGGTCCTACAATGAGCAGTTCTTC
CASSQYPGDTPIGSYNEQFF
>16|NA|NA|TRBV27|TRBJ2-3
TGTGCCAGCAGTTTATATTGGGAGGGGGAGGCAGATACGCAGTATTTT
CASSLYWEGEADTQYF
>15|TRBD1|NA|TRBV10-3|TRBJ1-6
TGTGCCATCAGTGAGTCAGACAGGGGGAATTCACCCCTCCACTTT
CAISESDRGNSPLHF
>13|NA|many|TRBV2|TRBJ2-3
TGTGCCAGCAGCCTCGCCCCCGAGGGAACGCAGTATTTT
CASSLAPEGTQYF
>13|NA|NA|TRBV19|TRBJ2-5
TGTGCCAGCAGACGGGGGACCGGAGAGACCCAGTACTTC
CASRRGTGETQYF
>12|TRBD1|NA|TRBV12-3/TRBV12-4|TRBJ2-7
TGTGCCAGCAGCAGGACAGGGTACGAGCAGTACTTC
CASSRTGYEQYF
>15|TRBD1|NA|TRBV2|TRBJ1-1
TGTGCCAGCACTGGGACAGGGGGCGCGGGGTCTGAAGCTTTCTTT
CASTGTGGAGSEAFF
>15|TRBD1|NA|TRBV15|TRBJ1-5
TGTGCCACCAGCAGCTACAGGGGAAGCAATCAGCCCCAGCATTTT
CATSSYRGSNQPQHF
>17|TRBD2|NA|TRBV5-6|TRBJ2-1
TGTGCCAGCAGCAGTCGACTAGCGGGGGGGCCTAGGAATGAGCAGTTCTTC
CASSSRLAGGPRNEQFF
>15|TRBD2|NA|TRBV10-3|TRBJ2-5
TGTGCCATCAGTGAGGGGACTAGCGGGGGGGAGACCCAGTACTTC
CAISEGTSGGETQYF
>14|NA|NA|TRBV5-4|TRBJ1-2
TGTGCCAGCAGCTCGGGGTCCTGGGGGGAAGGCTACACCTTC
CASSSGSWGEGYTF
>19|TRBD1|few|TRBV15|TRBJ2-1
TGTGCCACCCGCCCTGGGACAGCAACAATGGAGAGCTCCTACAATGAGCAGTTCTTC
CATRPGTATMESSYNEQFF
>15|NA|NA|TRBV6-5|TRBJ2-6
TGTGCCAGCAGAGCGAAATTCTCTGGGGCCAACGTCCTGACTTTC
CASRAKFSGANVLTF
>14|NA|NA|TRBV20-1|TRBJ1-2
TGCAGTGCTAGTGGGGGGCCGGGGTCTTATGGCTACACCTTC
CSASGGPGSYGYTF
>13|TRBD1|NA|TRBV5-4|TRBJ1-1
TGTGCCAGCAACCTACAGGGGAGTACTGAAGCTTTCTTT
CASNLQGSTEAFF
>15|NA|NA|TRBV6-5|TRBJ2-1
TGTGCCAGCAGTCCGGGGGGCCTTCGGTACAATGAGCAGTTCTTC
CASSPGGLRYNEQFF
>12|NA|few|TRBV4-3|TRBJ2-1
TGCGCCAGCAGCCAGACGGGGGATGAGCAGTTCTTC
CASSQTGDEQFF
>15|TRBD1|NA|TRBV6-5|TRBJ1-6
TGTGCCAGCAGTTTCGGGACAGCGGGTTATTCACCCCTCCACTTT
CASSFGTAGYSPLHF
>14|TRBD1|NA|TRBV19|TRBJ1-2
TGTGCCAGTACCCAACTCGGACAGGGACCTGGCTACACCTTC
CASTQLGQGPGYTF
>14|NA|NA|TRBV7-8|TRBJ1-3
TGTGCCAGCACCACTCTCGGGGTACGAAACACCATATATTTT
CASTTLGVRNTIYF
>17|TRBD1|few|TRBV18|TRBJ2-7
TGTGCCAGCTCATCACGACCGCCCGACAGGGATCTCTACGAGCAGTACTTC
CASSSRPPDRDLYEQYF
>16|NA|NA|TRBV6-5|TRBJ1-6
TGTGCCAGCAGTTACTCTCCAGGCCAAAAGGATTCACCCCTCCACTTT
CASSYSPGQKDSPLHF
>14|NA|NA|TRBV29-1|TRBJ1-1
TGCAGTATTAGAAGACAATGGGGAGTGGCTGAAGCTTTCTTT
CSIRRQWGVAEAFF
>14|NA|few|TRBV7-3|TRBJ1-3
TGTGCCAGCAGCCCCCCTCGCGCCGGAAACACCATATATTTT
CASSPPRAGNTIYF
>13|TRBD2|NA|TRBV29-1|TRBJ2-5
TGCAGCGGCCAGGGACTAGCCGAGAGGACCCAGTACTTC
CSGQGLAERTQYF
>13|NA|NA|TRBV5-1|TRBJ1-2
TGCGCCAGCAGCTCAGACATTAACTATGGCTACACCTTC
CASSSDINYGYTF
>15|TRBD1|few|TRBV7-6|TRBJ1-2
TGTGCCAGCAGCGAACTACAGGGGACAAAGACTGGCTACACCTTC
CASSELQGTKTGYTF
>11|TRBD1|NA|TRBV7-9|TRBJ2-1
TGTGCCAGCAGCTCAGGGGGAGAGCAGTTCTTC
CASSSGGEQFF
>15|TRBD1|NA|TRBV18|TRBJ1-5
TGTGCCAGCTCAGAGACCCAGGGGGTAGCTCAGCCCCAGCATTTT
CASSETQGVAQPQHF
>13|NA|NA|TRBV30|TRBJ1-1
TGTGCCTGGAGTGTACAGACGGACACTGAAGCTTTCTTT
CAWSVQTDTEAFF
>16|TRBD1|NA|TRBV18|TRBJ2-7
TGTGCCAGCTCACCATACGTGGGACAGGGAACCTACGAGCAGTACTTC
CASSPYVGQGTYEQYF
>14|TRBD2|NA|TRBV3-1/TRBV3-2|TRBJ2-1
TGTGCCAGCAGCGCCCGACTAGCGGTCAATGAGCAGTTCTTC
CASSARLAVNEQFF
>16|NA|NA|TRBV6-6|TRBJ2-7
TGTGCCAGCAGTCCCATAACCTTGCAGAAGTCCTACGAGCAGTACTTC
CASSPITLQKSYEQYF
>17|TRBD2|NA|TRBV7-2|TRBJ2-1
TGTGCCAGCAGCTTAGCAGCGGGGGGGCCCCCCTACAATGAGCAGTTCTTC
CASSLAAGGPPYNEQFF
>14|TRBD1|NA|TRBV7-2|TRBJ1-5
TGTGCCAGCAGCTCGGGACAGCCCAATCAGCCCCAGCATTTT
CASSSGQPNQPQHF